The T cell receptor beta chain described here comes from a study of shared clonotypes between healthy human individuals. Study overall: A couple of female and a few male donors aged 18 to 49 were enrolled. Points from the study as a whole: Researchers sampled blood only, noting tissue repertoires likely differ.

Points on this clone: What it recognizes is unknown.

Assay: immunoSEQ multiplex PCR; the TCRdb copy retains only in-frame clones and omits some. The sample yields a few million clones, less than 95% seen once. The sample consisted of naive CD4+ T cells from PBMCs. Subset of the sample: CD45RA+ positively selected. The sequence derives from a man between 18 and 35 years old in good health. Some clones in this sample may be carry-over from other donors' samples.

CDR3 residues: CASRKDTGGNEQFF. The CDR3 DNA is TGCGCCAGCAGGAAGGATACAGGGGGCAATGAGCAGTTCTTC. This chain links TRBV5-1 with TRBJ2-1; 8 bases are shared with TRBD1. Trimming at V came to 5 bases and at J to 6 bases, leaving 7 bases not matched to a gene. Germline loops: CDR1 SGHRS, CDR2 YFSETQ. The CDR3 consists of 14 residues.